The rows below give T cell receptor beta chains drawn from one sample of a study of shared clonotypes between healthy human individuals. The assay was immunoSEQ multiplex PCR, and TCRdb's table has in-frame clones only and misses some. This sample has more than 550,000 clones, with 72% found just once. Sequencing was performed on memory CD4+ T cells sorted from blood. The source of these receptors is a woman aged 25 to 39 in good health. Each CDR3 is given with its conserved first and last residue. D genes are given only for firm matches. The size entry is marked missing in some rows and otherwise reads once, few, many or a size class.

>16|once|TRBV7-9|TRBJ1-1|NA
CASSLALTGQYTEAFF
TGTGCCAGCAGCTTAGCTCTAACAGGGCAATACACTGAAGCTTTCTTT
>14|NA|TRBV6-5|TRBJ1-3|NA
CASSYKGRGNTIYF
TGTGCCAGCAGTTACAAGGGTCGCGGAAACACCATATATTTT
>14|NA|TRBV7-9|TRBJ2-5|NA
CASSLSGTQETQYF
TGTGCCAGCAGCCTATCCGGGACCCAAGAGACCCAGTACTTC
>20|once|TRBV18|TRBJ2-7|NA
CASSPPLFSLGADTTYEQYF
TGTGCCAGCTCACCACCGCTTTTTTCTTTGGGAGCAGATACAACCTACGAGCAGTACTTC
>15|NA|TRBV29-1|TRBJ2-1|TRBD2
CSVEDPGTSGRKFFF
TGCAGCGTTGAAGATCCCGGGACTAGCGGGAGAAAGTTCTTCTTC
>14|few|TRBV5-5|TRBJ2-2|NA
CATKDRLVVGELFF
TGTGCCACTAAGGACCGCCTTGTGGTCGGGGAGCTGTTTTTT
>13|NA|TRBV15|TRBJ2-3|NA
CATLNSATDTQYF
TGTGCCACCCTTAATTCGGCCACAGATACGCAGTATTTT
>14|NA|TRBV5-4|TRBJ1-1|NA
CASSSSRDRSEAFF
TGTGCCAGCAGCAGCTCCAGGGATCGGTCTGAAGCTTTCTTT
>11|many|TRBV28|TRBJ1-4|NA
CASRTNEKLFF
TGTGCCAGCAGGACAAATGAAAAACTGTTTTTT
>12|NA|TRBV6-1|TRBJ1-2|NA
CASTSEGYGYTF
TGTGCCAGCACTTCAGAGGGCTATGGCTACACCTTC
>13|NA|TRBV11-2|TRBJ1-2|TRBD1
CASAPGTGDGYTF
TGTGCCAGCGCTCCCGGGACAGGGGATGGCTACACCTTC
>13|NA|TRBV5-1|TRBJ2-5|TRBD1
CASSRGTEETQYF
TGCGCCAGCAGCAGGGGGACAGAAGAGACCCAGTACTTC
>15|few|TRBV7-2|TRBJ1-1|NA
CASSLDRAGNTEAFF
TGTGCCAGCAGCTTAGACCGGGCTGGGAACACTGAAGCTTTCTTT
>14|NA|TRBV19|TRBJ2-7|TRBD1
CASRQGQGPYEQYF
TGTGCCAGTAGGCAGGGACAGGGACCCTACGAGCAGTACTTC
>15|once|TRBV28|TRBJ2-1|TRBD2
CASSTLAGDINEQFF
TGTGCCAGCAGCACCTTAGCGGGAGACATAAATGAGCAGTTCTTC
>16|NA|TRBV6-5|TRBJ2-7|TRBD2
CASSFSIAGGPSEQYF
TGTGCCAGCAGTTTTTCTATAGCGGGAGGCCCCTCCGAGCAGTACTTC
>15|few|TRBV5-1|TRBJ2-5|TRBD2
CASSLLAGYQETQYF
TGCGCCAGCAGCTTGTTAGCGGGATACCAAGAGACCCAGTACTTC
>16|once|TRBV9|TRBJ2-3|NA
CASSRRDRGGTDTQYF
TGTGCCAGCAGCCGTCGGGATAGGGGGGGCACAGATACGCAGTATTTT
>15|NA|TRBV7-7|TRBJ2-1|TRBD2
CASSPGPGGDLVQFF
TGTGCCAGCAGCCCCGGGCCGGGAGGGGACCTCGTGCAGTTCTTC
>13|NA|TRBV18|TRBJ1-1|NA
CASSPRYQEEAFF
TGTGCCAGCTCACCACGTTATCAGGAAGAAGCTTTCTTT
>16|few|TRBV4-2|TRBJ2-6|NA
CASSQDSGPGANVLTF
TGTGCCAGCAGCCAAGATTCGGGACCTGGGGCCAACGTCCTGACTTTC
>14|NA|TRBV7-2|TRBJ2-1|NA
CASSLSSTYNEQFF
TGTGCCAGCAGCCTAAGTTCCACATACAATGAGCAGTTCTTC
>17|NA|TRBV5-1|TRBJ2-7|TRBD2
CASSFDPGGVGAYEQYF
TGCGCCAGCAGCTTTGACCCGGGAGGTGTGGGGGCCTACGAGCAGTACTTC
>15|NA|TRBV18|TRBJ1-4|NA
CASSPGVGGYEKLFF
TGTGCCAGCTCACCAGGAGTAGGGGGGTACGAAAAACTGTTTTTT
>12|NA|TRBV29-1|TRBJ1-1|TRBD1
CSVRTGISEAFF
TGCAGCGTTAGGACAGGGATTTCTGAAGCTTTCTTT
>16|NA|TRBV7-7|TRBJ2-5|NA
CASSLGAGPPTKGQYF
TGTGCCAGCAGCTTAGGGGCAGGCCCACCCACCAAGGGCCAGTACTTC
>12|NA|TRBV15|TRBJ1-5|NA
CATSRTNQPQHF
TGTGCCACCAGCAGGACAAATCAGCCCCAGCATTTT
>16|NA|TRBV4-1|TRBJ1-2|TRBD1
CASSQGPTGSSYGYTF
TGCGCCAGCAGCCAAGGACCGACAGGGTCGAGCTATGGCTACACCTTC
>15|NA|TRBV29-1|TRBJ2-1|TRBD2
CSARLAGGMGNEQFF
TGCAGCGCACGACTAGCGGGAGGGATGGGTAATGAGCAGTTCTTC
>18|once|TRBV28|TRBJ1-3|NA
CASSSPPERPTSGNTIYF
TGTGCCAGCAGCTCACCGCCGGAGCGGCCGACCTCTGGAAACACCATATATTTT
>15|NA|TRBV9|TRBJ1-6|NA
CASSVGGRDVSPLHF
TGTGCCAGCAGCGTAGGGGGCAGGGATGTCTCACCCCTCCACTTT
>16|NA|TRBV5-1|TRBJ1-2|NA
CASSLRRTEANYGYTF
TGCGCCAGCAGCTTGCGACGGACCGAGGCTAACTATGGCTACACCTTC
>15|NA|TRBV5-8|TRBJ1-4|NA
CASSTHGGPNEKLFF
TGTGCCAGCAGCACCCACGGGGGACCTAATGAAAAACTGTTTTTT
>15|once|TRBV25-1|TRBJ1-1|NA
CASTRGGGLGAEAFF
TGTGCCAGCACCAGAGGGGGGGGGCTAGGTGCTGAAGCTTTCTTT
>13|NA|TRBV29-1|TRBJ2-5|TRBD2
CSVSGTSEETQYF
TGCAGCGTTTCCGGGACTAGCGAAGAGACCCAGTACTTC
>14|NA|TRBV6-5|TRBJ2-2|NA
CASLTGIGGGELFF
TGTGCCAGCCTAACAGGAATCGGGGGCGGGGAGCTGTTTTTT
>12|few|TRBV28|TRBJ2-3|NA
CASSHITDTQYF
TGTGCCAGCAGCCACATCACAGATACGCAGTATTTT
>17|few|TRBV19|TRBJ2-3|NA
CASSIDGRRTATDTQYF
TGTGCCAGTAGTATAGACGGACGGAGAACAGCAACAGATACGCAGTATTTT
>13|NA|TRBV5-1|TRBJ2-7|NA
CASSPVRAYEQYF
TGCGCCAGCAGCCCAGTAAGGGCCTACGAGCAGTACTTC
>13|few|TRBV30|TRBJ1-6|NA
CAWNPEYNSPLHF
TGTGCCTGGAATCCAGAGTACAATTCACCCCTCCACTTT
>14|NA|TRBV11-2|TRBJ2-7|NA
CASSFRDDLNEQYF
TGTGCCAGCAGCTTCCGGGACGACCTTAACGAGCAGTACTTC
>13|few|TRBV10-2|TRBJ2-1|NA
CASSGSGGREQFF
TGCGCCAGCAGTGGGTCGGGGGGCCGGGAGCAGTTCTTC
>16|NA|TRBV7-2|TRBJ2-7|NA
CASSRGGGEGSYEQYF
TGTGCCAGCAGTCGAGGGGGTGGGGAGGGGTCCTACGAGCAGTACTTC
>14|NA|TRBV5-1|TRBJ1-1|NA
CASSLGNMNTEAFF
TGCGCCAGCAGCTTGGGCAATATGAACACTGAAGCTTTCTTT
>15|NA|TRBV19|TRBJ1-5|TRBD1
CASTGTGGIGQPQHF
TGTGCCAGCACCGGGACAGGGGGTATCGGTCAGCCCCAGCATTTT
>17|NA|TRBV19|TRBJ2-7|NA
CASSSMFDSGPTYEQYF
TGTGCCAGTAGCAGTATGTTCGACTCGGGGCCTACCTACGAGCAGTACTTC
>15|NA|TRBV29-1|TRBJ2-5|NA
CSVELEPGSKKTQYF
TGCAGCGTTGAACTTGAGCCGGGGTCCAAGAAGACCCAGTACTTC